This TCR beta chain was recovered during a study of T cell changes during pregnancy in multiple sclerosis (dated by TCRdb to the late 2010s). For the wider study: The study looked at changes in the T cell repertoire across pregnancy in women with multiple sclerosis.

The library was built by means of the immunoSEQ multiplex PCR assay. Imported from immuneACCESS, the table was reduced by TCRdb to in-frame sequences with V and J called. These copies leave out some clones; in studies compared against another copy, an unresolved V gene accounts for under half, and the cause of the remainder is not known. This sample comprises around 65,000 clones, around 93% of them detected only once. The ten largest clones represent roughly 2.6% of the sample. About this clone: It lacks a known antigen. Nothing much larger sits one base from this clone, and base qualities are not available.

The receptor was derived from a female donor in good health, enrolled as a control in a pregnancy study. The source material was peripheral blood, sampled in the second trimester of pregnancy.

CDR3 reads: CASSLAVSTDTQYF. The sequence in DNA is TGTGCCAGCAGCTTAGCGGTTAGCACAGATACGCAGTATTTT. The V and J segments used are TRBV2 and TRBJ2-3; the D region possibly corresponds to TRBD2 (6 bases align). The CDR3 runs 14 amino acids, cysteine and phenylalanine included. Just the 42-base CDR3 DNA is kept, in frame starting at base 1. V lost 6 bases and J lost 0 bases; the stretch between them is 10 bases long. CDR1 and CDR2 are read off the germline V gene as SNHLY and FYNNEI.